Listed below are T cell receptor beta chains from one sample, sequenced in a study of blood T cell repertoires in COVID-19. The data were produced by immunoSEQ multiplex PCR, yet TCRdb's version contains in-frame clones alone and is incomplete. The sample consists of 89,000 or so clones, approximately 85% of them appearing once. Sequencing was carried out using peripheral blood. The receptors were gathered from a human donor in a cohort sampled during active COVID-19. CDR3s include the opening cysteine and the closing phenylalanine or tryptophan. D genes are given only for firm matches.

TRBV5-4	TRBD1	TRBJ1-5	CASSVGQGQPQHF
TRBV7-9	TRBD1	TRBJ2-7	CASNRGRLTYEQYF
TRBV15	NA	TRBJ2-7	CATSRVFLAPFRYEQYF
TRBV15	NA	TRBJ1-1	CATSRDPNTEAFF
TRBV5-1	TRBD1	TRBJ2-5	CASSRTGKETQYF
TRBV9	NA	TRBJ1-2	CASSTDYGYTF
TRBV7-2	NA	TRBJ1-5	CASSSRQGNQPQHF
TRBV7-2	NA	TRBJ2-1	CASSLQTENNEQFF
TRBV29-1	TRBD2	TRBJ2-2	CSVRTSGAPGELFF
TRBV6-5	TRBD2	TRBJ2-1	CASSTGTSGGGEQFF
TRBV7-8	NA	TRBJ1-2	CASSLAGRAGSGGYTF
TRBV7-8	TRBD1	TRBJ2-1	CASSLLRTGVNEQFF
TRBV5-4	TRBD1	TRBJ1-3	CASSVQGAGNTIYF
TRBV6-5	TRBD1	TRBJ1-2	CASSYSVPGGGYGYTF
TRBV19	NA	TRBJ1-4	CASSIGRQGEKLFF
TRBV27	NA	TRBJ2-6	CASSLESGGANVLTF
TRBV14	NA	TRBJ1-3	CASSLGRRGGNTIYF
TRBV7-2	TRBD1	TRBJ2-1	CASSREPGGTYNEQFF
TRBV5-1	TRBD1	TRBJ1-2	CASSETGDSYGYTF
TRBV5-1	TRBD1	TRBJ1-1	CASSFHRGQNTEAFF
TRBV10-1	NA	TRBJ1-1	CASLSGHATAFF
TRBV5-8	TRBD1	TRBJ2-1	CASSLAGGQVQGQFF
TRBV20-1	NA	TRBJ1-2	CSATGLGYTF
TRBV28	TRBD1	TRBJ2-7	CASLRARGRYEQYF
TRBV15	NA	TRBJ2-7	CATSRDRVTGEQYF
TRBV30	TRBD2	TRBJ2-2	CAWSHSGISGELFF
TRBV2	TRBD2	TRBJ2-5	CASSFPTSGQETQYF
TRBV12-1	NA	TRBJ2-1	CASSHGTSGTGSYNEQFF
TRBV28	NA	TRBJ2-2	CASSLAGVGTGELFF